The rows below give T cell receptor beta chains drawn from one sample of a study of blood T cells in healthy people across ages. TCRdb re-derived calls from the 5' RACE reads in MiXCR, one entry per CDR3 protein. The sample consists of 2 million or so distinct CDR3 sequences, just under 50% of them appearing once. Sequenced input: blood. The origin of the receptors is a woman between 40 and 55 years old in good health. Both conserved end residues are part of each CDR3. The order of the fields is D gene, J gene, V gene, clone size, CDR3 DNA, CDR3 protein. The D gene is left open where the match is weak. Expanded clones get a size class; other rows say once, few or many, or leave the size out.

-,TRBJ2-1,TRBV12-3/TRBV12-4,few,TGTGCCAGCAGTTTAGTCCTCACTGAGCAGTTCTTC,CASSLVLTEQFF
TRBD2,TRBJ2-3,TRBV28,-,TGTGCCAGCAGCCCTTACTTGACTAGCGGGGTGGGGTATTTT,CASSPYLTSGVGYF
-,TRBJ2-3,TRBV9,-,TGTGCCAGCAGCGCCTCAGGGTCAGATACGCAGTATTTT,CASSASGSDTQYF
-,TRBJ2-7,TRBV6-2/TRBV6-3,few,TGTGCCAGCAGAGGAGCAGCCGTCTACGAGCAGTACTTC,CASRGAAVYEQYF
TRBD1,TRBJ2-5,TRBV4-2,-,TGTGCCAGCAGCCAAGATAATAGGGGGCTTGGGACCCAGTACTTC,CASSQDNRGLGTQYF
TRBD1,TRBJ1-4,TRBV29-1,-,TGCAGCGCGAGTCCCGGGACAGGGATGGGAGAAAAACTGTTTTTT,CSASPGTGMGEKLFF
TRBD1,TRBJ2-1,TRBV29-1,few,TGCAGCGTTGAAGTGGGGGAGCAGGGGGCGTTCTTC,CSVEVGEQGAFF
-,TRBJ2-3,TRBV5-5,-,TGTGCCAGCAGCTTGGAGCCGGGGCCCACAGATACGCAGTATTTT,CASSLEPGPTDTQYF
TRBD1,TRBJ2-1,TRBV6-5,-,TGTGCCGGCACCGCGGACAGGGGATACAATGAGCAGTTCTTC,CAGTADRGYNEQFF
-,TRBJ1-4,TRBV7-2,-,TGTGCCAGCAGCTTTGGAGTGGGCGGGGATGAAAAACTGTTTTTT,CASSFGVGGDEKLFF
-,TRBJ2-3,TRBV20-1,-,TGCAGTGCTAGGGCCCTCTGCGGGGAGACAGATACGCAGTATTTT,CSARALCGETDTQYF
TRBD1,TRBJ1-2,TRBV15,-,TGTGCCACCAGCAACGGGGACAGGGATATGGATGGCTACACCTTC,CATSNGDRDMDGYTF
-,TRBJ2-3,TRBV20-1,few,TGCAGTGCTACCTTGACAGGAGGTACAGATACGCAGTATTTT,CSATLTGGTDTQYF
-,TRBJ2-7,TRBV6-2/TRBV6-3,-,TGTGCCAGCACCACGAGCTACGAGCAGTACTTC,CASTTSYEQYF
-,TRBJ2-3,TRBV24-1,few,TGTGCCACCAGTGATGGCAGGCGCGATACGCAGTATTTT,CATSDGRRDTQYF
-,TRBJ1-2,TRBV7-2,-,TGTGCCAGCAGAGTTGACAGGCGTGACTATGGCTACACCTTC,CASRVDRRDYGYTF
-,TRBJ2-5,TRBV7-9,-,TGTGCCAGCAGCTTAGTTAGAGAGAGCCAAGAGACCCAGTACTTC,CASSLVRESQETQYF
-,TRBJ2-5,TRBV7-7,-,TGTGCTAGCAGCGCCGTCAGCCCTGGAGAGACCCAGTACTTC,CASSAVSPGETQYF
-,TRBJ2-5,TRBV6-5,-,TGTGCCAGCGGAGGCATAAACCAAGAGACCCAGTACTTC,CASGGINQETQYF
-,TRBJ2-4,TRBV7-2,few,TGTGCCAGCAGCGCGAGACTAGGGGAAGCCAAAAACATTCAGTACTTC,CASSARLGEAKNIQYF
TRBD1,TRBJ2-3,TRBV20-1,-,TGCAGTCCGTTCCGGGACAGGGGCACAGATACGCAGTATTTT,CSPFRDRGTDTQYF
TRBD2,TRBJ2-1,TRBV4-3,-,TGCGCCAGCAGCCAAGAGGAGCGGGGGATATACAATGAGCAGTTCTTC,CASSQEERGIYNEQFF
-,TRBJ1-6,TRBV13,-,TGTGCCAGCAGGGAATATAATTCACCCCTCCACTTT,CASREYNSPLHF
TRBD2,TRBJ2-1,TRBV27,-,TGTGCCAGCTCAAAGGGCGGGAGTGGATCCTACAATGAGCAGTTCTTC,CASSKGGSGSYNEQFF
-,TRBJ2-4,TRBV6-6,few,TGTGCCAGCGAGAGCTCCCCAGCCAAAAACATTCAGTACTTC,CASESSPAKNIQYF
-,TRBJ1-1,TRBV29-1,-,TGCAGCGTTGACAGTAATTTGGTAGCTTTCTTT,CSVDSNLVAFF
TRBD2,TRBJ2-1,TRBV7-9,-,TGTGCCAGCAGCCACCCTCGGACTAGCGGGGGTACGGCGGGCAATGAGCAGTTCTTC,CASSHPRTSGGTAGNEQFF
-,TRBJ2-5,TRBV6-5,few,TGTGCCAGCAGAACTCTAGCTGGGGAGACCCAGTACTTC,CASRTLAGETQYF
-,TRBJ2-7,TRBV6-2/TRBV6-3,few,TGTGCCAGCAGTTACTCTGAGACTAACGACGAGCAGTACTTC,CASSYSETNDEQYF
-,TRBJ1-4,TRBV20-1,-,TGCAGTGCTAGATTGGGACCCACATTAAAGGGCATGTTTTTT,CSARLGPTLKGMFF
-,TRBJ2-1,TRBV12-5,few,TGTGCTAGTGGTTTCGAGTTAGAGCAGTTCTTC,CASGFELEQFF
-,TRBJ2-1,TRBV19,-,TGTGCCAGTATCCCGGCGGGGAGCAATGAGCAGTTCTTC,CASIPAGSNEQFF
TRBD2,TRBJ2-1,TRBV5-1,-,TGCGCCAGCAGCTTGCCGACCATAGCGGGGGGGCAGGTTGAGCAGTTCTTC,CASSLPTIAGGQVEQFF
-,TRBJ2-1,TRBV12-3/TRBV12-4,once,TGTGCCAGCAGTTTATTAAGGGAGACCCAGTTCTTC,CASSLLRETQFF
-,TRBJ1-1,TRBV12-3/TRBV12-4,few,TGTGCCAGCAGTTTTGGGGGTTTCATAGGGGCTTTCTTT,CASSFGGFIGAFF
-,TRBJ2-2,TRBV20-1,-,TGCAGTGCTAGGTGGCAGAACACCGGGGAGCTGTTTTTT,CSARWQNTGELFF
TRBD1,TRBJ2-5,TRBV7-3,-,TGTGCCAGCAGCTTAACGGGAGACAGGGGCGAGGAGACCCAGTACTTC,CASSLTGDRGEETQYF
-,TRBJ1-2,TRBV29-1,-,TGCAGCGTTGAAGATGAAAAGGGGAGGGCATATGGCTACACCTTC,CSVEDEKGRAYGYTF
-,TRBJ2-7,TRBV5-5,-,TGTGCCAGCAGTCCATACACCGACGCATCCTACGAGCAGTACTTC,CASSPYTDASYEQYF
-,TRBJ1-1,TRBV29-1,few,TGCAGCGTTGAAGGAATAGGCGTAGAAGCTTTCTTT,CSVEGIGVEAFF
-,TRBJ2-7,TRBV20-1,few,TGCAGTGCTACCCGGACAGTTAACGAGCAGTACTTC,CSATRTVNEQYF
-,TRBJ1-1,TRBV27,-,TGTGCCGGCAGCCCTCCGGGGCCGAACCCTGAAGCTTTCTTT,CAGSPPGPNPEAFF
TRBD2,TRBJ2-3,TRBV28,-,TGTGCCAGCAGTTCCATTACTAGCGGGGGAGACACAGATACGCAGTATTTT,CASSSITSGGDTDTQYF
-,TRBJ2-6,TRBV4-3,few,TGCGCCAGCAGCCAAGACTCCTTCGGAGTCGGGGCCAACGTCCTGACTTTC,CASSQDSFGVGANVLTF
TRBD1,TRBJ2-3,TRBV7-2,few,TGTGCCAGCAGCTTAGGACAGGGTGTGACCACAGATACGCAGTATTTT,CASSLGQGVTTDTQYF
TRBD1,TRBJ2-1,TRBV6-1,-,TGTGCCAGCGAAAAACAGGGGTCCCCCTACAATGAGCAGTTCTTC,CASEKQGSPYNEQFF
TRBD2,TRBJ2-1,TRBV7-2,few,TGTGCCAGCAGCCAGACTAGCGGGGTTCTCAATGAGCAGTTCTTC,CASSQTSGVLNEQFF
-,TRBJ1-4,TRBV20-1,-,TGCAGTGCCGACCAAACAGGGTACGGCGAAAAACTGTTTTTT,CSADQTGYGEKLFF
TRBD2,TRBJ2-5,TRBV5-6,-,TGTGCCAGCAGCTTGGTGGGAGCGGGGGCACAAGAGACCCAGTACTTC,CASSLVGAGAQETQYF
-,TRBJ2-3,TRBV7-9,-,TGTGCCAGCAGCTTACAAGTGGGGGCCCAAGATACGCAGTATTTT,CASSLQVGAQDTQYF
-,TRBJ2-1,TRBV20-1,-,TGCAGTGCTAGAGGGCCGGCTAGTGATGAGCAGTTCTTC,CSARGPASDEQFF
TRBD1,TRBJ2-3,TRBV4-3,-,TGCGCCAGCAGCCGGGACAGAACTAGCACAGATACGCAGTATTTT,CASSRDRTSTDTQYF
TRBD1,TRBJ1-1,TRBV24-1,-,TGTGCCACCAGTGATTTAACCGTGGACAGGGTGAACACTGAAGCTTTCTTT,CATSDLTVDRVNTEAFF